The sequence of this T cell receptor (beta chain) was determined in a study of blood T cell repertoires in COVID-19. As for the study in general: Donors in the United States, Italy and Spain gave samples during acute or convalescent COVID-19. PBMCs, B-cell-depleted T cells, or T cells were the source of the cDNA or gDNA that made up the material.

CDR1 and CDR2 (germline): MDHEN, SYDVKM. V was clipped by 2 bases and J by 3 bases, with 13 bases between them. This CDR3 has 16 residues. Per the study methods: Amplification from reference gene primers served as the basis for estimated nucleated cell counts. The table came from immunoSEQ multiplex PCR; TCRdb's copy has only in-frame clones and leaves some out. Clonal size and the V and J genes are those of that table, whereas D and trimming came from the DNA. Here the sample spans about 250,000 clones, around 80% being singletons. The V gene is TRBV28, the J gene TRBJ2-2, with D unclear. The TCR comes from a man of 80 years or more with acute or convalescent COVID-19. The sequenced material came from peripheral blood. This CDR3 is CASSLVLRKYTGELFF. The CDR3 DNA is TGTGCCAGCAGTTTAGTCCTCAGAAAATACACCGGGGAGCTGTTTTTT.